The subject of this entry is one T cell receptor beta chain. Its antigen remains unknown. This entry comes from a study of shared clonotypes between healthy human individuals. For each subset, genomic DNA was distributed in equal portions over several immunoSEQ plates. Some clones are missing from TCRdb's copy, which holds only in-frame ones; the method was immunoSEQ multiplex PCR. The sample yields fewer than 150,000 clones, under 70% seen once. Overall study results and limits: Compared with clonotypes that all four donors shared, non-shared clonotypes had lower generation probabilities.

Germline V gene data show CDR1 as SEHNR and CDR2 as FQNEAQ (reference sequence). The CDR3 has 14 amino acids. Trimming shortened V by 7 bases and J by 4 bases, and 17 bases separated the two germline ends. The sample was memory CD8+ T cells sorted from blood. Subset denoted: CD45RO+ cells pooled with CCR7-negative TemRA cells. The clonotype originates from a woman aged 25 to 39 in good health. This chain connects TRBV7-9 to TRBJ2-7, with a tentative D call TRBD1 (6 bases). CDR3 sequence reads: CASTVDRNWYEQYF. DNA for the CDR3: TGTGCCAGCACCGTTGACAGGAATTGGTACGAGCAGTACTTC. The variable domain in full, with the rest retrieved from reference TRBV7-9 and TRBJ2-7, is DTGVSQNPRHKITKRGQNVTFRCDPISEHNRLYWYRQTLGQGPEFLTYFQNEAQLEKSRLLSDRFSAERPKGSFSTLEIQRTEQGDSAMYLCASTVDRNWYEQYFGPGTRLTVT.